The 4 T cell receptor beta chains in this list originate from one sample, sequenced in a study of cytomegalovirus exposure and HLA in healthy donors. Assay: immunoSEQ multiplex PCR; the TCRdb copy retains only in-frame clones and omits some. The repertoire holds around 220,000 clones, with roughly 83% as singletons. Sequencing was carried out using PBMCs. The receptors derive from a young woman in good health and CMV-seropositive.

The chain employs TRBV9 and TRBJ2-2; D remains ambiguous. From germline, CDR1 is SGDLS and CDR2 YYNGEE. The CDR3 has 12 amino acids. The ends were cut back, 4 bases at V and 6 bases at J, with 7 bases in the middle. The CDR3 loop is CASSFLPGELFF. CDR3 DNA sequence: TGTGCCAGCAGCTTCCTTCCCGGGGAGCTGTTTTTT.

The chain is built from TRBV28 and TRBJ1-1; TRBD1 is a possible D gene (6 bases). The CDR3 runs to 11 residues. The germline V gene encodes CDR1 MDHEN and CDR2 SYDVKM. The ends were cut back, 7 bases at V and 4 bases at J, with 7 bases in the middle. The CDR3 sequence is CASKGGTEAFF. The CDR3 DNA follows: TGTGCCAGCAAGGGGGGCACTGAAGCTTTCTTT.

V usage is TRBV5-1 and J usage is TRBJ1-1; the D gene is possibly TRBD1 (6 bases). In germline, CDR1 is SGHRS, CDR2 YFSETQ. The CDR3 has 14 amino acids. The V end was cut by 2 bases, the J end by 4 bases, with 12 bases between. CDR3 in DNA: TGCGCCAGCAGCTTTTTTACAGGGAGCACTGAAGCTTTCTTT. Amino acids: CASSFFTGSTEAFF. The full variable domain, completed using reference TRBV5-1 and TRBJ1-1, is KAGVTQTPRYLIKTRGQQVTLSCSPISGHRSVSWYQQTPGQGLQFLFEYFSETQRNKGNFPGRFSGRQFSNSRSEMNVSTLELGDSALYLCASSFFTGSTEAFFGQGTRLTVV.

The chain is built from TRBV28 and TRBJ2-1; weak D call: TRBD1 (5 bases). The ends were cut back, 2 bases at V and 8 bases at J, with 7 bases in the middle. The CDR3 sequence is 12 residues long. From germline, CDR1 is MDHEN and CDR2 SYDVKM. CDR3 in amino acids: CASSLQGHEQFF. The CDR3 nucleotides are TGTGCCAGCAGTTTACAGGGCCATGAGCAGTTCTTC.